This T cell receptor beta chain was captured in a study of blood T cell repertoires in COVID-19. Germline V gene sequence: CDR1 MGHRA, CDR2 YSYEKL. V was pared by 1 base and J by 5 bases, with 10 bases of the junction left unmatched. The CDR3 covers 16 residues. Only in-frame clones appear in the TCRdb table, and some are missing; sequencing was by immunoSEQ multiplex PCR. The table has around 170,000 clones, about 85% seen once. The rearrangement uses TRBV4-1 and TRBJ1-2, with 7 bases matching TRBD1. This TCR was recovered from a man aged 60-69 years with acute or convalescent COVID-19. The sample taken for sequencing was peripheral blood. Here the CDR3 DNA reads TGCGCCAGCAGCCAAGTCGAGGGGGCAGGGGGGTATGGCTACACCTTC. This gives the protein CASSQVEGAGGYGYTF.